This T cell receptor (beta chain) came from a study of blood T cells in healthy people across ages. The study, taken as a whole, reports: Possibly confounding the expanded clonotype changes was the fact that donor CMV status was unknown. There was a strong correlation between TCR beta diversity and naive T cell percentage.

Through a sample-barcoded 5' primer and a J-beta primer mix, a second PCR was run for 7 to 11 cycles. A 12-random-nucleotide template-switch adaptor tagged each cDNA molecule. Sequencing yielded, for each sample, at least 3 million paired-end reads carrying CDR3. Using its own MiXCR run on the 5' RACE reads, TCRdb lists one record per CDR3 protein. The top ten clones hold approximately 51% of a sample with approximately 400,000 distinct CDR3 sequences, over 45% of them seen once. This CDR3 comprises 17 residues. Germline CDR1 and CDR2: MGHDK and SYGVNS. V dropped 5 bases and J dropped 0; count of bases not matched to a gene: 6. Turning to this clonotype: Its antigen is undetermined.

Sequencing input: blood. The receptor was derived from a man between 60 and 70 years old in good health. The chain employs TRBV25-1 and TRBJ2-6, with 8 bases identical to TRBD1. The chain's CDR3 is CASSKAGGRSGANVLTF. As DNA, the CDR3 is TGTGCCAGCAGTAAGGCAGGGGGCCGCTCTGGGGCCAACGTCCTGACTTTC.